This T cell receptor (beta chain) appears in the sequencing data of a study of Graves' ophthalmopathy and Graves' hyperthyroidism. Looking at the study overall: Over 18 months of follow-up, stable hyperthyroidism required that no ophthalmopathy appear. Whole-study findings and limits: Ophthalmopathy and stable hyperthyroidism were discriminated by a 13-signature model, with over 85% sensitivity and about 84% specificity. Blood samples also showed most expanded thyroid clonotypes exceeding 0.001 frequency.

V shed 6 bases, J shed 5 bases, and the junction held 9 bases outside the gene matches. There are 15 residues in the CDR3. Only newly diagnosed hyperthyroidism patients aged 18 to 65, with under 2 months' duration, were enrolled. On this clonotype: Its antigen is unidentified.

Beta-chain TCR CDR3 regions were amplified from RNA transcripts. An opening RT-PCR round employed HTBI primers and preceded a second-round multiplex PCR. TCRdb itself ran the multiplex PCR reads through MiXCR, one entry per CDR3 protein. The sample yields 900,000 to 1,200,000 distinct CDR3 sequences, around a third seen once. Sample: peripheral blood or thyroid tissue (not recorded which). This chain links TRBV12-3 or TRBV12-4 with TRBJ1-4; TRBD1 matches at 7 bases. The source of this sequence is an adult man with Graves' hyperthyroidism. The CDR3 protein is CASRVEQGPNEKLFF. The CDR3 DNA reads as TGTGCCAGCAGGGTGGAACAGGGGCCGAATGAAAAACTGTTTTTT.